Below are 20 T cell receptor beta chains sequenced from a single sample in a study of T cells in Graves' hyperthyroidism and ophthalmopathy. There were TCR beta CDR3 regions amplified from RNA transcripts. The HTBI primer set was used in a first-round RT-PCR of the TCR CDR3. TCRdb reprocessed the multiplex PCR reads via MiXCR and lists one record per CDR3 protein. The repertoire consists of approximately 590,000 distinct CDR3 sequences, with 35% to 55% occurring once and the leading ten covering just over 8%. The sequenced sample was peripheral blood or thyroid tissue (not recorded which). The receptors were sampled from a woman younger than 30 with Graves' hyperthyroidism.

The gene calls are TRBV7-2 and TRBJ2-2; D is perhaps TRBD2 (6 bases). Germline V lookup: CDR1 SGHTA, CDR2 FQGNSA. The CDR3 loop spans 15 amino acids. V gave up 5 bases and J gave up 6 bases, with 16 bases separating them. The CDR3 DNA is TGTGCCAGCAGCCAAGAATCACTAGCTGCCGGGGAGCTGTTTTTT. Amino acid sequence: CASSQESLAAGELFF.

V is TRBV2 and J is TRBJ2-7; TRBD2 agrees at 8 bases. The CDR3 is 13 amino acids. V shed 5 bases and J 2 bases; nucleotides not matched to a gene: 2. Germline-derived CDR1 and CDR2 are SNHLY and FYNNEI. The CDR3 loop reads CASSILAAYEQYF. The CDR3 coding sequence is TGTGCCAGCAGTATACTAGCGGCCTACGAGCAGTACTTC.

There are many counts of this clonotype. The chain recombines TRBV24-1 with TRBJ1-1; no definite D call. CDR3 size: 15 residues. Germline values: CDR1 KGHDR, CDR2 SFDVKD. The ends were cut back, 8 bases at V and 1 base at J, with 16 bases in the middle. The CDR3 spells CATTSSRGKNTEAFF. The CDR3 nucleotides read TGTGCCACCACCAGTTCGCGTGGGAAGAACACTGAAGCTTTCTTT.

This clonotype was observed a handful of times. V gene TRBV19 combines with J gene TRBJ1-3; no clear D. CDR1 is LNHDA, CDR2 SQIVND, per germline (reference sequence). CDR3 size: 15 residues. V was clipped by 5 bases and J by 1 base, with 12 bases between them. CDR3 sequence (DNA): TGTGCCAGTAGTCCCCGGTTCATGTCTGGAAACACCATATATTTT. Residues: CASSPRFMSGNTIYF.

This clonotype was seen more than once but under ten times. The chain is built from TRBV7-8 and TRBJ1-1; possibly TRBD1 for D (5 bases). Germline-derived CDR1 and CDR2 are SGHVS and FQNEAQ. The V end lost 4 bases, the J end lost 6 bases, and 18 bases lay between the germline ends. This CDR3 spans 15 amino acids. CDR3 protein: CASSSLRALEPEAFF. The CDR3 DNA sequence: TGTGCCAGCAGCTCGCTCAGGGCCCTTGAACCTGAAGCTTTCTTT.

This clonotype was seen just once. This sequence may be a read error, since a much larger clone differs from it by one base. The V gene is TRBV6-1, the J gene TRBJ2-5, with D maybe TRBD2 (5 bases). The CDR3 runs 13 residues. Germline assignment: CDR1 MNHNS and CDR2 SASEGT. The CDR3 DNA reads as TGTGTCAGCACGCGAGCGGATCAAGAGACCCAGTACTTC. Encoded protein: CVSTRADQETQYF.

This chain joins TRBV7-2 and TRBJ1-2; D remains ambiguous. The CDR3 is 15 amino acids. Per the germline V gene, CDR1 is SGHTA and CDR2 is FQGNSA. V lost 7 bases and J 3 bases, leaving 18 bases between the germline ends. The CDR3 region is CASNVYEGSDYGYTF. The CDR3 DNA sequence: TGTGCCAGCAACGTTTACGAGGGTTCCGACTATGGCTACACCTTC.

Ten or more counts support this clonotype. The chain recombines TRBV29-1 with TRBJ1-2; TRBD1 might be the D (5 bases). Per germline, CDR1 SQVTM and CDR2 ANQGSEA. Trimming left V 5 bases short and J 2 bases short, with 9 bases between. The CDR3 is 12 amino acids. DNA of the CDR3: TGCAGCGTTTTTAGACAGAACTATGGCTACACCTTC. Amino acid sequence: CSVFRQNYGYTF.

This clonotype appeared a few times. The chain recombines TRBV5-5 with TRBJ2-5; 13 nucleotides line up with TRBD2. V lost 4 bases to trimming and J lost 2 bases; unmatched junction nucleotides: 2. The germline V gene has CDR1 SGHKS and CDR2 YYEKEE (reference sequence). The CDR3 has 15 amino acids. CDR3 residues: CASSTGLAGQETQYF. Here the CDR3 DNA reads TGTGCCAGCAGCACGGGACTAGCGGGACAAGAGACCCAGTACTTC.

The table lists this clonotype with a few counts. The J gene is TRBJ1-2, the V gene TRBV7-2; no definite D call. Trimming took 1 base from V and 5 from J, leaving 8 bases between them. CDR3 size: 13 residues. Looked up from germline, CDR1 is SGHTA and CDR2 is FQGNSA. In nucleotides, the CDR3 is TGTGCCAGCAGCTTAGTTTTTGGATATGGCTACACCTTC. Residues: CASSLVFGYGYTF.

This sequence joins TRBV29-1 and TRBJ1-2, with TRBD1 as a possible D gene (6 bases). V was clipped by 4 bases and J by 5 bases, with 11 bases between them. In germline, CDR1 is SQVTM, CDR2 ANQGSEA. This CDR3 contains 12 residues. CDR3 coding DNA: TGCAGCGTTGTCAGGACAGATTATGGCTACACCTTC. It translates to CSVVRTDYGYTF.

This chain joins TRBV20-1 and TRBJ1-5, with 7 nucleotides matching TRBD1. J gave up 14 bases and V 0 bases, and 16 bases lay outside the gene matches. In germline, CDR1 is DFQATT, CDR2 SNEGSKA (reference sequence). The CDR3 is made up of 15 amino acids. CDR3 sequence: CSARDWTGGRADEHF. CDR3 DNA: TGCAGTGCTAGAGATTGGACAGGCGGGAGGGCCGACGAGCATTTT.

This clonotype was picked up many times. In DNA form, the CDR3 reads TGTGCCATCAGTGAGGGGGCCGCGTCTCCTGAAGCTTTCTTT. It encodes CAISEGAASPEAFF. The V call is TRBV10-3, the J call TRBJ1-1; perhaps TRBD1 as D (5 bases). Germline CDR1 and CDR2: ENHRY and SYGVKD. With 2 bases removed from V and 6 bases from J, the gap between germline ends came to 13 bases. The CDR3 length is 14 residues.

This clonotype turned up a few times. The gene calls are TRBV20-1 and TRBJ1-3; 8 bases match TRBD1. CDR3 size: 13 residues. With 5 bases clipped from V and 4 bases from J, the junction kept 4 bases outside the gene matches. CDR1 is DFQATT, CDR2 SNEGSKA, per germline (reference sequence). The CDR3 DNA is TGCAGTGCTGGACAGGGATCCGGAAACACCATATATTTT. Its translation: CSAGQGSGNTIYF.

The chain carries TRBV4-2 and TRBJ2-2; 7 bases are a match to TRBD1. Germline loops: CDR1 LGHNA, CDR2 YNFKEQ. V was clipped by 2 bases and J by 1 base; unmatched bases: 10. The CDR3 extends over 18 amino acids. CDR3: CASSQSVGHRGNTGELFF. CDR3 DNA: TGTGCCAGCAGCCAATCTGTCGGTCACAGGGGGAACACCGGGGAGCTGTTTTTT.

This clonotype was counted at least ten times. This chain connects TRBV14 to TRBJ1-6, with D perhaps matching TRBD1 (5 bases). This CDR3 region has 11 residues. Germline CDR1 is SGHDN and CDR2 is FVKESK. Trimming removed 4 bases at V and 11 bases at J, with 6 bases between. CDR3 sequence: CASSLGPPLHF. CDR3 bases: TGTGCCAGCAGCCTGGGACCACCCCTCCACTTT. The complete variable domain, with remaining parts taken from reference TRBV14 and TRBJ1-6, reads EAGVTQFPSHSVIEKGQTVTLRCDPISGHDNLYWYRRVMGKEIKFLLHFVKESKQDESGMPNNRFLAERTGGTYSTLKVQPAELEDSGVYFCASSLGPPLHFGNGTRLTVT.

This clonotype came up many times. V is TRBV7-2 and J is TRBJ2-7; the D is unclear. V was shortened by 0 bases and J by 5 bases, with 5 bases between the two germline ends. Germline lookup yields CDR1 SGHTA and CDR2 FQGNSA. CDR3 size: 12 residues. CDR3 nucleotides: TGTGCCAGCAGCTTAGCAAACGACGAGCAGTACTTC. Amino acid sequence: CASSLANDEQYF.

For this clonotype: Sequence at one end of the junction differs from germline and may be a read error. This chain connects TRBV20-1 to TRBJ1-2; no clear D gene. Germline V gene data show CDR1 as DFQATT and CDR2 as SNEGSKA (reference sequence). The CDR3 spans 12 residues. The CDR3 sequence is CSASGQKCGHTF. DNA for the CDR3: TGCAGTGCTAGCGGTCAGAAGTGTGGCCACACCTTC.

The genes are TRBV25-1 and TRBJ1-5, with 9 bases lining up with TRBD1. V gave up 4 bases and J gave up 0 bases; unmatched junction bases: 4. This CDR3 has 16 residues. Germline-derived CDR1 and CDR2 are MGHDK and SYGVNS. CDR3 sequence: CASSGGQGYSNQPQHF. The DNA for the CDR3 is TGTGCCAGCAGTGGGGGACAGGGATATAGCAATCAGCCCCAGCATTTT.

The genes are TRBV19 and TRBJ1-4, with unresolved D. CDR3 length: 14 residues. Trimming removed 4 bases at V and 3 bases at J, with 9 bases between. Germline CDR1 is LNHDA and CDR2 is SQIVND (reference sequence). CDR3 sequence reads: CASSTQDANEKLFF. CDR3 DNA: TGTGCCAGTAGTACCCAGGACGCTAATGAAAAACTGTTTTTT.